The 25 T cell receptor beta chains below all came from one sample that was sequenced in a study of memory CD4+ T cells and cytomegalovirus serostatus. The data were produced by immunoSEQ multiplex PCR, yet TCRdb's version contains in-frame clones alone and is incomplete. Of some 30,000 clones listed, about 75% are singletons. The sort gate was single viable CD3+CD4+CD8-CD45RO+ cells for memory CD4+ T cells. The source material was memory CD4+ T cells from blood. These receptors were collected from an adult in good health and CMV-seronegative. Some clones in this sample may be carry-over from other donors' samples.

This clone was counted only a few times. The chain has TRBV18 and TRBJ2-3; D call uncertain. CDR1 is KGHSH, CDR2 LQKENI, per germline. There are 13 residues in the CDR3. V lost 2 bases and J 0 bases, leaving 3 bases between the germline ends. The CDR3 loop is CASSPDSTDTQYF. The CDR3 coding sequence is TGTGCCAGCTCACCAGACAGCACAGATACGCAGTATTTT.

This chain connects TRBV7-2 to TRBJ1-4; perhaps TRBD1 as D (5 bases). The V and J ends lost 5 bases and 11 bases respectively, with 18 bases between them. The CDR3 covers 14 residues. The germline V gene has CDR1 SGHTA and CDR2 FQGNSA. In DNA form, the CDR3 reads TGTGCCAGCAGCCAAGGTCGGGGGGATTGGAAACTGTTTTTT. Translated, it gives CASSQGRGDWKLFF.

The chain couples TRBV19 to TRBJ1-2, with 11 bases matching TRBD1. The germline V gene has CDR1 LNHDA and CDR2 SQIVND (reference sequence). The CDR3 runs to 13 residues. V lost 6 bases and J lost 5; bases outside the gene matches: 2. DNA for the CDR3: TGTGCCAGTAGCCGGGACAGGGGGTATGGCTACACCTTC. It specifies CASSRDRGYGYTF.

This rearrangement joins TRBV6-1 to TRBJ1-1; D is unclear. Germline CDR1 MNHNS, CDR2 SASEGT. V was pared by 2 bases and J by 0 bases, with 7 bases between. There are 14 residues in the CDR3. The CDR3 spells CASSEWELNTEAFF. The CDR3 DNA reads as TGTGCCAGCAGTGAATGGGAACTGAACACTGAAGCTTTCTTT.

The chain is built from TRBV6-5 and TRBJ2-7; D may be TRBD1 or TRBD2 (5 bases each). CDR3 length equals 13 residues. Between the trimmed V and J ends, which lost 6 bases and 2 bases, there was a span of 11 bases. Germline CDR1 and CDR2: MNHEY and SVGAGI. Written as DNA, the CDR3 is TGTGCCAGCAGGGAGGACAATACCTACGAGCAGTACTTC. Amino acid sequence: CASREDNTYEQYF.

V is TRBV2 and J is TRBJ2-2; D might be TRBD1 or TRBD2, each matching 6 bases. Germline V CDR1 and CDR2: SNHLY, FYNNEI. This CDR3 comprises 14 residues. V lost 8 bases, J lost 4 bases, and 14 bases lay in between. CDR3 DNA sequence: TGTGCCAGCTGGGGGGCTCCTGGCACCGGGGAGCTGTTTTTT. Translation gives CASWGAPGTGELFF.

This clone appeared once. The chain combines TRBV18 with TRBJ2-2, with 8 positions matching TRBD1. The CDR3 is 18 amino acids. Per the germline V gene, CDR1 is KGHSH and CDR2 is LQKENI. V was clipped by 1 base and J by 5 bases; unmatched bases: 12. The CDR3 region has the DNA TGTGCCAGCTCACCACTACTCGCCGGGACAGGTGATACCGGGGAGCTGTTTTTT. Translated: CASSPLLAGTGDTGELFF.

The V gene is TRBV5-1, the J gene TRBJ2-3; TRBD1 aligns across 8 bases. The CDR3 spans 14 residues. Germline V CDR1 and CDR2: SGHRS, YFSETQ. With V trimmed by 4 bases and J by 4 bases, 5 bases remained unmatched. The CDR3 loop reads CASSPGQAADTQYF. Written as DNA, the CDR3 is TGCGCCAGCAGCCCGGGACAGGCGGCAGATACGCAGTATTTT.

This chain connects TRBV10-3 to TRBJ1-1, with D hard to call. The V and J ends lost 6 bases and 3 bases respectively, with 8 bases between them. In germline, CDR1 is ENHRY, CDR2 SYGVKD. The CDR3 runs to 12 residues. The CDR3 DNA reads TGTGCCATCAGCCGGGGTCACACTGAAGCTTTCTTT. The encoded protein is CAISRGHTEAFF.

The rearrangement uses TRBV23-1 and TRBJ1-5; 8 bases fit TRBD1. TRBV23-1 is filed as an ORF, its function uncertain. The CDR3 consists of 14 residues. Trimming removed 10 bases from V and 2 bases from J; junction bases left unmatched: 7. The CDR3 DNA sequence: TGCGCCACGACTGACAGGGGTGGCAATCAGCCCCAGCATTTT. Translation: CATTDRGGNQPQHF.

The CDR3 region is CASSPPGGNQPQHF. Written as DNA, the CDR3 is TGTGCCAGCTCACCACCGGGGGGGAATCAGCCCCAGCATTTT. This sequence joins TRBV18 and TRBJ1-5, with a tentative D call TRBD1 (5 bases). Germline CDR1 is KGHSH and CDR2 is LQKENI. The CDR3 extends over 14 amino acids. The V end lost 0 bases, the J end lost 4 bases, and 7 bases lay between the germline ends.

The chain is built from TRBV7-9 and TRBJ1-1; D perhaps matches TRBD1 (5 bases). Germline values: CDR1 SEHNR, CDR2 FQNEAQ (reference sequence). The CDR3 consists of 16 residues. V lost 2 bases to trimming and J lost 4 bases, with 17 bases between them. CDR3: CASSLMGGVKSTEAFF. The CDR3 DNA is TGTGCCAGCAGCTTAATGGGAGGGGTGAAGAGCACTGAAGCTTTCTTT.

The J gene is TRBJ2-1, the V gene TRBV21-1; the listed D gene, TRBD2, was not tested against the DNA. TRBV21-1 is noted as a pseudogene. The CDR3 is 15 residues long. CDR3 in DNA: TGTGCCAGCAGCAAAGTTACTAGCGGGCTCAATGAGCAGTTCTTC. Translation: CASSKVTSGLNEQFF.

The J gene is TRBJ2-2, the V gene TRBV7-8; perhaps D is TRBD1 or TRBD2 (5 bases each). The CDR3 has 15 amino acids. Germline V gene sequence: CDR1 SGHVS, CDR2 FQNEAQ. Trimming left V 4 bases short and J 10 bases short, with 19 bases between. CDR3 protein: CASSSRRDPLTELFF. CDR3 nucleotide sequence: TGTGCCAGCAGCTCCCGCCGGGACCCCCTCACGGAGCTGTTTTTT.

This rearrangement joins TRBV6-6 to TRBJ1-2, with D tentatively TRBD1 (5 bases). The CDR3 is 15 amino acids. Looked up from germline, CDR1 is MNHNY and CDR2 is SVGAGI (reference sequence). With 8 bases removed from V and 6 bases from J, the gap between germline ends came to 22 bases. CDR3 DNA: TGTGCCAGCGTTCTTCAGGGACGGAGTTGGGATGGCTACACCTTC. Translation: CASVLQGRSWDGYTF.

The V and J genes are TRBV10-1 and TRBJ2-7, with D possibly TRBD1 on 5 matching bases. The CDR3 sequence is 12 residues long. CDR1 and CDR2 (germline): WNHNN, SYGVQD (reference sequence). With 6 bases removed from V and 0 bases from J, the gap between germline ends came to 6 bases. CDR3: CASSDSSYEQYF. The CDR3 nucleotides read TGCGCCAGCAGCGACAGCTCCTACGAGCAGTACTTC.

The rearrangement links TRBV30 to TRBJ2-1; 16 nucleotides align to TRBD2. J lost 9 bases, V lost 1 base, and 6 bases had no gene match. The germline CDR1 and CDR2 sequences are GTSNPN and SVGIG (reference sequence). The CDR3 spans 16 residues. CDR3 protein: CAWSDGTSGGAFEQFF. CDR3 in DNA: TGTGCCTGGAGTGACGGGACTAGCGGGGGGGCTTTTGAGCAGTTCTTC. The complete variable domain, with remaining parts taken from reference TRBV30 and TRBJ2-1, reads SQTIHQWPATLVQPVGSPLSLECTVEGTSNPNLYWYRQAAGRGLQLLFYSVGIGQISSEVPQNLSASRPQDRQFILSSKKLLLSDSGFYLCAWSDGTSGGAFEQFFGPGTRLTVL.

The chain carries TRBV4-2 and TRBJ2-3; 9 bases are a match to TRBD2. This CDR3 contains 17 residues. V was pared by 0 bases and J by 1 base, with 5 bases of the junction left unmatched. Germline assignment: CDR1 LGHNA and CDR2 YNFKEQ. Written as DNA, the CDR3 is TGTGCCAGCAGCCAAGATGGACTAGCGCCGGGCACAGATACGCAGTATTTT. Its translation is CASSQDGLAPGTDTQYF.

The genes are TRBV18 and TRBJ1-1, with unresolved D. The germline V gene encodes CDR1 KGHSH and CDR2 LQKENI. CDR3 length: 15 amino acids. Trimming took 3 bases from V and 10 from J, leaving 21 bases between them. As DNA, the CDR3 is TGTGCCAGCTCACCGGACCGGATAGAACGGTGGTTAGCTTTCTTT. The encoded protein is CASSPDRIERWLAFF. Based on the CDR3 plus reference TRBV18 and TRBJ1-1, the full variable domain is NAGVMQNPRHLVRRRGQEARLRCSPMKGHSHVYWYRQLPEEGLKFMVYLQKENIIDESGMPKERFSAEFPKEGPSILRIQQVVRGDSAAYFCASSPDRIERWLAFFGQGTRLTVV.

The chain combines TRBV6-1 with TRBJ1-1; D call uncertain. CDR1 and CDR2 from the germline V gene are MNHNS and SASEGT. This CDR3 comprises 13 residues. Trimming pared 7 bases from V and 0 bases from J, leaving 9 bases between. CDR3 nucleotides: TGTGCCAGCAAGTCCCAGTTGAACACTGAAGCTTTCTTT. As protein: CASKSQLNTEAFF.

The CDR3 sequence: CASSEGQAYGYTF. In DNA form, the CDR3 reads TGTGCCAGCAGTGAAGGGCAGGCCTATGGCTACACCTTC. The J gene is TRBJ1-2, the V gene TRBV6-1, with D unresolved. Germline assignment: CDR1 MNHNS and CDR2 SASEGT. The CDR3 totals 13 residues. The V end was cut by 1 base, the J end by 4 bases, with 7 bases between.

This chain links TRBV5-1 with TRBJ1-4, with 10 bases that match TRBD1. This CDR3 contains 17 residues. The ends lost 3 bases at V and 1 base at J; junction bases unmatched: 6. CDR1 SGHRS and CDR2 YFSETQ come from the germline V gene. Written as DNA, the CDR3 is TGCGCCAGCAGCTGGTCCCGGGACAGGGGAACTAATGAAAAACTGTTTTTT. Translation gives CASSWSRDRGTNEKLFF.

The DNA of the CDR3 is TGCGCCAGCAGCCTGGGACACCTTAATTCACCCCTCCACTTT. Encoded protein: CASSLGHLNSPLHF. V and J are TRBV4-1 and TRBJ1-6; possibly TRBD1 for D (6 bases). This CDR3 contains 14 residues. The V end lost 4 bases, the J end lost 6 bases, and 10 bases lay between the germline ends. Germline-derived CDR1 and CDR2 are MGHRA and YSYEKL.

The chain uses TRBV29-1 and TRBJ1-1; 7 bases line up with TRBD1. V lost 4 bases, J lost 1 base, and 3 bases stayed unmatched. Germline CDR1 SQVTM, CDR2 ANQGSEA. The CDR3 loop spans 13 amino acids. The CDR3 nucleotides are TGCAGCGTTGTAAGGACAGGGAACACTGAAGCTTTCTTT. It specifies CSVVRTGNTEAFF.

The chain carries TRBV5-1 and TRBJ2-5; D possibly corresponds to TRBD2 (6 bases). Germline CDR1 is SGHRS and CDR2 is YFSETQ. Between the trimmed V and J ends, which lost 8 bases and 4 bases, there was a span of 18 bases. This CDR3 contains 14 residues. The CDR3 protein is CASTLAGRVETQYF. CDR3 coding DNA: TGCGCCAGTACCCTGGCGGGGCGCGTAGAGACCCAGTACTTC.